This T cell receptor beta chain was found in a study of T cells in Graves' hyperthyroidism and ophthalmopathy. J was trimmed by 6 bases and V by 4 bases; bases with no gene match: 8. The germline V gene encodes CDR1 WNHNN and CDR2 SYGVQD (reference sequence). This CDR3 is 15 amino acids long. Amplification of TCR beta CDR3 regions was performed using RNA transcripts as template. Carried out on the TCR CDR3, a first-round RT-PCR used the HTBI primer set. TCRdb called the multiplex PCR reads again in MiXCR, with one record for every CDR3 protein. The sample lists fewer than 350,000 distinct CDR3 sequences, approximately 16% occurring once.

V is TRBV10-1 and J is TRBJ2-3; TRBD1 aligns across 9 bases. The source of this sequence is a woman between 50 and 59 years old with Graves' hyperthyroidism that later progressed to Graves' ophthalmopathy. The sequencing input was blood. CDR3 sequence: CASSGAGTGKDTQYF. DNA for the CDR3: TGCGCCAGCAGTGGAGCGGGGACAGGGAAGGATACGCAGTATTTT.